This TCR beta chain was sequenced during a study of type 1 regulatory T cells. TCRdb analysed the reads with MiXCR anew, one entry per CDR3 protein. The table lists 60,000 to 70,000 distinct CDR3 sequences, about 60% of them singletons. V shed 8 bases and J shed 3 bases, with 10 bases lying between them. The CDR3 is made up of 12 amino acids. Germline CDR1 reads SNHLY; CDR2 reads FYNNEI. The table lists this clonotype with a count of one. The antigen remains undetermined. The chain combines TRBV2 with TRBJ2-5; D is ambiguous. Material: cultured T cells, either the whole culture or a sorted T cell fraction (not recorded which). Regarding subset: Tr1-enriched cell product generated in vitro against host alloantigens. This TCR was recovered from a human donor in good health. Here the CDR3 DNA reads TGTGCCAGCGTGGCAGACAAAGAGACCCAGTACTTC. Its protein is CASVADKETQYF.